This entry lists 27 T cell receptor beta chains sequenced from one sample in a study of molecular identifiers for immune sequencing clone quantification. MiXCR was run by TCRdb on the PCR reads, yielding one entry per CDR3 protein. The profile shows hundreds of thousands of distinct CDR3 sequences, approximately 24% of them singletons. Sequencing input: naive CD8+ T cells from blood, with Jurkat cell RNA spiked in. As to subset: FACS-sorted CD8+CD4-CCR7+CD45RA+ naive T cells. The receptors originated from a human donor in good health. Some libraries in this study had Jurkat cell RNA spiked in.

On this clonotype: The junction departs from germline at one end; a sequencing error may be responsible. The J gene is TRBJ2-5, the V gene TRBV19; D is perhaps TRBD2 (5 bases). This CDR3 is built from 15 residues. Germline CDR1 LNHDA, CDR2 SQIVND (reference sequence). DNA of the CDR3: TGTGCCAGTAGTATCGCATCGGGGTTCCAAGAGCCCCAGTACTTC. It yields the protein CASSIASGFQEPQYF.

This clonotype was detected many times. The chain couples TRBV4-1 to TRBJ2-7; no clear D. Trimming cost V 4 bases and J 2 bases, with 9 bases left between them. The germline gives CDR1 MGHRA, CDR2 YSYEKL. CDR3 length: 13 amino acids. CDR3: CASSPTAPYEQYF. CDR3 nucleotide sequence: TGCGCCAGCAGCCCGACCGCGCCCTACGAGCAGTACTTC.

This clonotype appeared many times. The V call is TRBV5-6, the J call TRBJ2-7; D unresolved. Trimming took 4 bases from V and 5 from J, leaving 16 bases between them. The CDR3 runs 14 residues. Germline V CDR1 and CDR2: SGHDT, YYEEEE. CDR3 sequence: CASSLERLVDEQYF. As DNA, the CDR3 is TGTGCCAGCAGCCTAGAGAGGCTAGTAGACGAGCAGTACTTC.

The chain carries TRBV4-1 and TRBJ2-7; 8 positions match TRBD1. Per the germline V gene, CDR1 is MGHRA and CDR2 is YSYEKL. The CDR3 has 16 residues. With 1 base clipped from V and 0 bases from J, the junction kept 5 bases outside the gene matches. The CDR3 reads CASSQAAGGFSYEQYF. In DNA form, the CDR3 reads TGCGCCAGCAGCCAAGCAGCAGGGGGCTTCTCCTACGAGCAGTACTTC.

Concerning this clonotype: Since a much larger clone is just one base distant, this may be a read error. V and J are TRBV4-1 and TRBJ1-5; TRBD1 might be the D (5 bases). This CDR3 has 15 residues. CDR1 and CDR2 from the germline V gene are MGHRA and YSYEKL. The chain's CDR3 is CASSLQDADNHPQHF. DNA of the CDR3: TGCGCCAGCAGCCTACAGGACGCCGACAATCATCCCCAGCATTTT.

Points on this clonotype: The conserved final phenylalanine or tryptophan is absent from the CDR3, which likely points to a read error. This chain joins TRBV30 and TRBJ2-1; the match to TRBD2 covers 8 bases. The V gene end was trimmed by 3 bases and the J gene end by 9 bases; junction bases not matched to a gene: 19. This CDR3 has 17 residues. CDR1 is GTSNPN, CDR2 SVGIG, per germline (reference sequence). The CDR3 nucleotides read TGTGCCTGGAGCCCCCTGCGTGCGGCGGGAGGTAATAGTGAGCAGTTCTAC. This gives the protein CAWSPLRAAGGNSEQFY.

The chain recombines TRBV20-1 with TRBJ2-7; D gene ambiguous. This CDR3 is 15 amino acids long. Germline assignment: CDR1 DFQATT and CDR2 SNEGSKA (reference sequence). V was cut by 0 bases and J by 6 bases, with 18 bases left in between. The CDR3 DNA sequence: TGCAGTGCTAGAGATGAGCAGAAACCCGTGGGCGAGCAGTACTTC. The encoded protein is CSARDEQKPVGEQYF.

The chain recombines TRBV4-1 with TRBJ1-5; D is unresolved. V lost 4 bases to trimming and J lost 0 bases, with 13 bases between them. The CDR3 has 16 amino acids. Germline-derived CDR1 and CDR2 are MGHRA and YSYEKL. The CDR3 region is CASSPSARPSNQPQHF. Here the CDR3 DNA reads TGCGCCAGCAGCCCATCAGCTAGACCTAGCAATCAGCCCCAGCATTTT.

This clonotype was recorded at least ten times. The V and J genes are TRBV7-2 and TRBJ2-7, with 7 bases matching TRBD1. The CDR3 totals 12 residues. J gave up 5 bases and V 4 bases, and 2 bases lay outside the gene matches. Germline CDR1 SGHTA, CDR2 FQGNSA. As DNA, the CDR3 is TGTGCCAGCAGCTCGGGACAGCACGAGCAGTACTTC. Residues: CASSSGQHEQYF.

This sequence joins TRBV2 and TRBJ2-7; TRBD2 matches 14 bases. This CDR3 comprises 17 residues. The trim removed 6 bases at V and 3 bases at J, leaving 10 bases unmatched. Germline CDR1 is SNHLY and CDR2 is FYNNEI. CDR3 bases: TGTGCCAGCAGACCCGGGACTAGCGGGGGTACCAACTACGAGCAGTACTTC. Its translation: CASRPGTSGGTNYEQYF.

This clonotype appeared many times. The rearrangement joins TRBV20-1 to TRBJ2-3; 12 bases line up with TRBD2. CDR3 length equals 19 residues. Per the germline V gene, CDR1 is DFQATT and CDR2 is SNEGSKA (reference sequence). V lost 6 bases, J lost 2 bases, and 18 bases stayed unmatched. The CDR3 region has the DNA TGCAGTGCCCCCAGTTTGGCACTAGCGGGGGGCCCGACCACAGATACGCAGTATTTT. Protein product: CSAPSLALAGGPTTDTQYF.

This clonotype was counted between two and nine times. The rearrangement joins TRBV15 to TRBJ2-5; 11 positions match TRBD2. V lost 5 bases to trimming and J lost 3 bases; unmatched junction nucleotides: 2. The CDR3 has 14 amino acids. The germline V gene has CDR1 LNHNV and CDR2 YYDKDF (reference sequence). The CDR3 region has the DNA TGTGCCACCAGCCCGGGACTAGCGGAAGAGACCCAGTACTTC. This translates into CATSPGLAEETQYF.

A few counts support this clonotype. The chain couples TRBV4-2 to TRBJ2-3; 11 nucleotides match TRBD2. CDR1 LGHNA and CDR2 YNFKEQ come from the germline V gene. V gave up 2 bases and J gave up 4 bases; unmatched junction bases: 5. The CDR3 sequence is 16 residues long. The CDR3, as DNA: TGTGCCAGCAGCCAAAAACTAGCGGGAGTCTCAGATACGCAGTATTTT. Residues: CASSQKLAGVSDTQYF.

This clonotype came up a few times. The chain joins TRBV6-1 to TRBJ2-7, with D maybe TRBD1 (5 bases). Germline V gene lookup returns CDR1 MNHNS and CDR2 SASEGT. The CDR3 extends over 14 amino acids. The V and J ends lost 2 bases and 5 bases respectively, with 13 bases between them. The CDR3 DNA follows: TGTGCCAGCAGTGAAAACCAGGGCTTAGACGAGCAGTACTTC. Translated: CASSENQGLDEQYF.

This clonotype has more than one count but fewer than ten. Here the CDR3 reads CASRSTQGGNQPQHF. For the CDR3, the DNA is TGTGCCAGCAGATCAACACAGGGGGGTAATCAGCCCCAGCATTTT. The rearrangement uses TRBV27 and TRBJ1-5; TRBD1 agrees at 8 bases. V shed 6 bases, J shed 4 bases, and the junction held 8 bases outside the gene matches. Germline values: CDR1 MNHEY, CDR2 SMNVEV (reference sequence). The CDR3 is 15 amino acids.

The sample holds many counts of this clonotype. The chain uses TRBV4-3 and TRBJ2-1; D gene unclear. Germline values: CDR1 LGHNA, CDR2 YSLEER. The CDR3 has 14 residues. Trimming removed 7 bases from V and 4 bases from J, with 14 bases in between. CDR3: CASNKLEYYNEQFF. Written as DNA, the CDR3 is TGCGCCAGCAATAAGCTAGAGTATTACAATGAGCAGTTCTTC.

The chain employs TRBV9 and TRBJ2-5; D unclear. The length of the CDR3 is 13 residues. Germline CDR1 SGDLS, CDR2 YYNGEE. V was trimmed by 3 bases and J by 5 bases, leaving 11 bases between them. The CDR3 region has the DNA TGTGCCAGCAGCGCCTGGACCGGCGAGACCCAGTACTTC. This gives the protein CASSAWTGETQYF.

This clonotype was detected once. The V gene is TRBV19, the J gene TRBJ2-2; 10 bases are a match to TRBD1. J gave up 3 bases and V 5 bases, and 6 bases lay outside the gene matches. Germline V gene lookup returns CDR1 LNHDA and CDR2 SQIVND (reference sequence). The CDR3 length is 16 residues. The CDR3 loop is CASSLTGGRDTGELFF. Written as DNA, the CDR3 is TGTGCCAGTAGTCTGACAGGGGGCCGAGACACCGGGGAGCTGTTTTTT.

There are many counts of this clonotype. This chain links TRBV20-1 with TRBJ2-3; no clear D. The V gene lost 1 base and the J gene lost 5 bases, with 10 bases spanning the gap. The CDR3 is 13 amino acids. Looked up from germline, CDR1 is DFQATT and CDR2 is SNEGSKA (reference sequence). The CDR3 reads CSARATVGDTQYF. As DNA, the CDR3 is TGCAGTGCTAGAGCGACTGTAGGAGATACGCAGTATTTT.

As to this clonotype: A read error is possible here, since a much larger clone lies one base away. The V and J genes are TRBV4-1 and TRBJ2-1; D is unresolved. This CDR3 is built from 16 residues. Looked up from germline, CDR1 is MGHRA and CDR2 is YSYEKL. V lost 3 bases and J lost 6, with 18 bases in between. This chain's CDR3 is CASSHVGSSDRNEQFF. The CDR3 DNA reads TGCGCCAGCAGCCACGTCGGGTCTAGTGATCGCAATGAGCAGTTCTTC.

The rearrangement joins TRBV6-2 or TRBV6-3 to TRBJ2-1; unclear D gene. The germline V and J ends were trimmed by 6 bases and 10 bases, with 13 bases remaining between them. This CDR3 is 12 amino acids long. From germline, CDR1 is MNHEY and CDR2 SVGEGT. Here the CDR3 DNA reads TGTGCCAGCAGCAACAATCACTTGGAGCAGTTCTTC. It specifies CASSNNHLEQFF.

The chain carries TRBV28 and TRBJ1-2; D unclear. V dropped 4 bases and J dropped 4 bases, with 19 bases sitting between them. The V gene's germline CDR1 is MDHEN and CDR2 SYDVKM. The CDR3 spans 16 residues. CDR3 nucleotides: TGTGCCAGCAGTTCACTTAGAGGTCGGCGGATCTATGGCTACACCTTC. It codes for CASSSLRGRRIYGYTF.

This clonotype was seen repeatedly, ten times or more. The chain has TRBV9 and TRBJ1-5; maybe TRBD1 (5 bases). V was pared by 7 bases and J by 3 bases, with 11 bases between. Germline assignment: CDR1 SGDLS and CDR2 YYNGEE. This CDR3 is 13 amino acids long. In DNA form, the CDR3 reads TGTGCCAGCGGGGGAGGGGACAATCAGCCCCAGCATTTT. Its translation: CASGGGDNQPQHF.

The chain carries TRBV2 and TRBJ2-3; possible D gene TRBD2, 5 bases. The CDR3 contains 13 residues. V was trimmed by 3 bases and J by 5 bases, leaving 9 bases between them. The germline CDR1 and CDR2 sequences are SNHLY and FYNNEI. CDR3: CASSDPEEDTQYF. CDR3 in DNA: TGTGCCAGCAGTGACCCGGAGGAAGATACGCAGTATTTT.

This clonotype was picked up many times. V is TRBV4-2 and J is TRBJ2-4; 10 bases align to TRBD2. Germline trimming cut 0 bases from V and 8 bases from J; bases unmatched to any gene: 13. The CDR3 runs 18 residues. The V gene's germline CDR1 is LGHNA and CDR2 YNFKEQ. CDR3 nucleotides: TGTGCCAGCAGCCAAGAGAGAAGCGGGAGGGCCCTCGGTTACATTCAGTACTTC. It yields the protein CASSQERSGRALGYIQYF.

The V and J genes are TRBV7-2 and TRBJ2-2; D perhaps matches TRBD1 (6 bases). CDR3 size: 14 residues. Trimming cost V 5 bases and J 3 bases, with 10 bases left between them. From germline, CDR1 is SGHTA and CDR2 FQGNSA. This CDR3 reads CASSETGYTGELFF. The CDR3 DNA is TGTGCCAGCAGCGAAACAGGGTACACCGGGGAGCTGTTTTTT.

Worth noting for this clonotype: A much larger clone lies one base from this, so it may be a read error. V gene TRBV30 combines with J gene TRBJ2-7; no clear D gene. CDR1 and CDR2 from the germline V gene are GTSNPN and SVGIG (reference sequence). The CDR3 runs to 14 residues. Trimming took 0 bases from V and 6 from J, leaving 15 bases between them. This CDR3 is CAWSVPAHLPEQYF. DNA of the CDR3: TGTGCCTGGAGTGTGCCGGCCCATCTCCCCGAGCAGTACTTC.